This T cell receptor beta chain was identified during a study of glioma-infiltrating T cells. Findings and caveats of the study: Gliomas, especially low-grade, showed above-expected tissue-blood divergence; non-neoplastic patients showed below.

The iRepertoire nested amplicon-rescue multiplex PCR amplified TCR alpha and beta CDR3s from RNA. A single record per CDR3 protein comes from TCRdb applying MiXCR to the multiplex PCR reads. The sample holds 150,000 to 200,000 distinct CDR3 sequences, more than 35% seen once. This CDR3 is 14 amino acids long. About this clonotype: Its specificity is unknown.

This clonotype was sampled from a human donor with low-grade glioma or glioblastoma, undergoing nonglioma brain surgery, or in good health (not recorded which). The genes are TRBV12-3 or TRBV12-4 and TRBJ2-3; D not resolved. The J call may be wrong; the DNA end is better matched by TRBJ1-5. The sample taken for sequencing was glioma tissue, nonneoplastic brain tissue, or PBMCs (not recorded which). The CDR3 region is CASSLVQPGDTQHF. CDR3 nucleotides: TGTGCCAGCAGTTTGGTTCAGCCCGGAGATACGCAGCATTTT.